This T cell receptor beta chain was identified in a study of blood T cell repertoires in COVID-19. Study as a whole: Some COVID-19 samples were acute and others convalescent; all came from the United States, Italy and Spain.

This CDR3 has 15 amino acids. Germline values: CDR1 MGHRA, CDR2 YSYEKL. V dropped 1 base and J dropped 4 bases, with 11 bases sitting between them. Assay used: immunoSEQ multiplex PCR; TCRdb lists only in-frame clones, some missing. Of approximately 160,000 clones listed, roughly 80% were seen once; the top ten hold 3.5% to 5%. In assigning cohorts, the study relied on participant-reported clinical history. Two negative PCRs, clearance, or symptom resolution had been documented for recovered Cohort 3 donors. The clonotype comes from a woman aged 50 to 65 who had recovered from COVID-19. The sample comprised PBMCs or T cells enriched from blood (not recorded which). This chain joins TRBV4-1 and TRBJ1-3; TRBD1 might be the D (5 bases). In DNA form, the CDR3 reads TGCGCCAGCAGCCAAGTCATCAGGGCCGGAAACACCATATATTTT. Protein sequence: CASSQVIRAGNTIYF.